The T cell receptor beta chain described here comes from a study of blood T cell repertoires in COVID-19. Across the study: The study drew acute and convalescent COVID-19 samples from the United States, Italy and Spain.

Original processing notes: Nucleated cell counts were estimated from reference gene primer amplification. Some clones are missing from TCRdb's copy, which holds only in-frame ones; the method was immunoSEQ multiplex PCR. From that table come the V and J calls and clone size; the DNA was used to work out D and trimming. This table holds approximately 250,000 clones, about 87% found once. This clone showed up just once. The CDR3 loop spans 13 amino acids. V lost 6 bases and J lost 9; bases outside the gene matches: 10. The sequenced sample was peripheral blood. The chain uses TRBV12-3 or TRBV12-4 and TRBJ1-1; 7 bases map to TRBD1. The TCR sequence derives from a woman aged 55-75 years with COVID-19, enrolled during active disease. The CDR3 reads CASRESGQVKAFF. The CDR3 bases are TGTGCCAGCAGAGAATCCGGACAGGTGAAAGCTTTCTTT.